The 21 T cell receptor beta chains given below trace back to one sample, sequenced in a study of identical twins. TCRdb reprocessed the 5' RACE reads via MiXCR and lists one record per CDR3 protein. Here the sample spans approximately 190,000 distinct CDR3 sequences, approximately 15% being singletons. These records were also assigned to another study, of T cells expressing NK-cell markers.

Sequenced input: CD8+ T cells sorted from blood. These receptors all come from a woman under 30 in good health.

The gene calls are TRBV4-3 and TRBJ1-4; no reliable D call. The CDR3 spans 15 residues. V lost 0 bases and J 5 bases, leaving 10 bases between the germline ends. Germline V lookup: CDR1 LGHNA, CDR2 YSLEER. The CDR3 region is CASSQEVGRNEKLFF. CDR3 nucleotide sequence: TGCGCCAGCAGCCAAGAGGTAGGACGCAATGAAAAACTGTTTTTT.

This chain links TRBV6-2 or TRBV6-3 with TRBJ2-1; no reliable D call. This CDR3 has 15 residues. Germline CDR1 MNHEY, CDR2 SVGEGT. The V gene lost 5 bases and the J gene lost 0 bases, with 11 bases spanning the gap. For the CDR3, the DNA is TGTGCCAGCAGTATGTGGGTGTACTCCTACAATGAGCAGTTCTTC. Translation: CASSMWVYSYNEQFF.

This clonotype has only a few counts. The chain carries TRBV20-1 and TRBJ2-7; D gene ambiguous. V was shortened by 0 bases and J by 6 bases, with 9 bases between the two germline ends. Germline values: CDR1 DFQATT, CDR2 SNEGSKA (reference sequence). CDR3 length equals 12 residues. As DNA, the CDR3 is TGCAGTGCTAGAGATACAACCCCCGAGCAGTACTTC. Translated: CSARDTTPEQYF.

This clonotype was seen only a few times. V gene TRBV7-3 combines with J gene TRBJ2-3; possibly TRBD2 for D (7 bases). Germline values: CDR1 SGHTA, CDR2 FQGTGA. This CDR3 comprises 15 residues. V was cut by 0 bases and J by 5 bases, with 12 bases left in between. The CDR3 reads CASSLTGGRIDTQYF. The CDR3 DNA follows: TGTGCCAGCAGCTTAACCGGGGGGCGGATAGATACGCAGTATTTT.

The rearrangement uses TRBV5-1 and TRBJ2-7; possibly TRBD1 or TRBD2 for D (5 bases each). This CDR3 is built from 14 residues. With 0 bases removed from V and 3 bases from J, the gap between germline ends came to 10 bases. The germline V gene has CDR1 SGHRS and CDR2 YFSETQ. This chain's CDR3 is CASSLVGDRYEQYF. The CDR3, as DNA: TGCGCCAGCAGCTTGGTTGGGGACCGCTACGAGCAGTACTTC.

CDR3 in DNA: TGTGCCAGCAGTCCCCCAGGCCTTGAGCAGTTCTTC. Protein sequence: CASSPPGLEQFF. The chain is built from TRBV27 and TRBJ2-1; D is unresolved. Per germline, CDR1 MNHEY and CDR2 SMNVEV (reference sequence). The CDR3 has 12 amino acids. The V end was cut by 5 bases, the J end by 9 bases, with 11 bases between.

The chain recombines TRBV12-3 or TRBV12-4 with TRBJ2-3; D gene uncertain. Trimming pared 6 bases from V and 5 bases from J, leaving 12 bases between. This CDR3 comprises 13 residues. Here the CDR3 reads CASSPHSRDTQYF. CDR3 sequence (DNA): TGTGCCAGCAGCCCCCATTCCCGAGATACGCAGTATTTT.

The chain is built from TRBV14 and TRBJ2-1; 11 positions agree with TRBD2. With V trimmed by 1 base and J by 8 bases, 1 base remained unmatched. The CDR3 is 14 amino acids. Looked up from germline, CDR1 is SGHDN and CDR2 is FVKESK. CDR3 DNA: TGTGCCAGCAGCCAAGTGACTAGCGGGGATGAGCAGTTCTTC. This sequence encodes CASSQVTSGDEQFF.

V usage is TRBV6-5 and J usage is TRBJ1-6; D might be TRBD1 (5 bases). The CDR3 spans 13 residues. The ends were cut back, 2 bases at V and 10 bases at J, with 9 bases in the middle. CDR1 is MNHEY, CDR2 SVGAGI, per germline. In nucleotides, the CDR3 is TGTGCCAGCAGTTACGGGGGAGACTCACCCCTCCACTTT. Translation: CASSYGGDSPLHF.

V is TRBV29-1 and J is TRBJ1-1; D not resolved. The CDR3 is 13 amino acids. From germline, CDR1 is SQVTM and CDR2 ANQGSEA. V lost 0 bases, J lost 0 bases, and 5 bases lay in between. The CDR3 loop reads CSVEDRLNTEAFF. As DNA, the CDR3 is TGCAGCGTTGAAGACCGTTTGAACACTGAAGCTTTCTTT.

There are a few counts of this clonotype. This rearrangement joins TRBV7-8 to TRBJ1-4; D is unresolved. V lost 4 bases and J 10 bases, leaving 16 bases between the germline ends. Germline CDR1 reads SGHVS; CDR2 reads FQNEAQ. The CDR3 is 14 residues long. The CDR3, as DNA: TGTGCCAGCAGCTCTACAGATGGGCCAGGAAAACTGTTTTTT. As protein: CASSSTDGPGKLFF.

This clonotype has more than one count but fewer than ten. The genes are TRBV15 and TRBJ2-5, with 7 bases identical to TRBD2. The V segment lost 5 bases and the J segment 4 bases; nucleotides outside the gene matches: 10. CDR1 and CDR2 from the germline V gene are LNHNV and YYDKDF (reference sequence). There are 15 residues in the CDR3. The DNA of the CDR3 is TGTGCCACCAGCGTCGGGCGCGGCGGGGGAGAGACCCAGTACTTC. Protein sequence: CATSVGRGGGETQYF.

The V gene is TRBV6-1, the J gene TRBJ1-4, with D perhaps matching TRBD1 (6 bases). Germline-derived CDR1 and CDR2 are MNHNS and SASEGT. V lost 6 bases to trimming and J lost 3 bases, with 29 bases between them. The CDR3 is 20 residues long. Here the CDR3 DNA reads TGTGCCAGCAGGAAGTTGGCTACAGGGATTGGGACCGTTTCTAATGAAAAACTGTTTTTT. This codes for CASRKLATGIGTVSNEKLFF.

The table lists this clonotype with a few counts. This rearrangement joins TRBV20-1 to TRBJ1-1; D remains ambiguous. The length of the CDR3 is 13 residues. Germline V CDR1 and CDR2: DFQATT, SNEGSKA (reference sequence). Trimming stripped 6 bases from V and 3 bases from J, with 14 bases between. CDR3: CSASAPEDTEAFF. The DNA of the CDR3 is TGCAGTGCGTCAGCGCCTGAGGACACTGAAGCTTTCTTT.

The chain recombines TRBV11-2 with TRBJ2-7, with D unresolved. The CDR3 covers 16 residues. Germline values: CDR1 SGHAT, CDR2 FQNNGV. Trimming removed 4 bases from V and 2 bases from J, with 18 bases in between. CDR3 residues: CASSSLKGPTTYEQYF. As DNA, the CDR3 is TGTGCCAGCAGCTCTCTTAAAGGACCTACGACCTACGAGCAGTACTTC.

The J gene is TRBJ1-1, the V gene TRBV12-3 or TRBV12-4; 7 nucleotides line up with TRBD1. The CDR3 runs 15 residues. J gave up 1 base and V 6 bases, and 8 bases lay outside the gene matches. DNA for the CDR3: TGTGCCAGCAGCAACACAGGGGAGGGGAACACTGAAGCTTTCTTT. Translated, it gives CASSNTGEGNTEAFF.

This chain joins TRBV7-9 and TRBJ2-1, with D possibly TRBD1 on 5 matching bases. Germline V gene lookup returns CDR1 SEHNR and CDR2 FQNEAQ (reference sequence). The CDR3 is 12 amino acids. V dropped 8 bases and J dropped 8 bases, with 13 bases sitting between them. CDR3 residues: CASLLREDEQFF. As DNA, the CDR3 is TGTGCCAGCCTTCTCAGGGAAGATGAGCAGTTCTTC.

In its sample, this clonotype was seen a few times. The chain combines TRBV2 with TRBJ2-1; 8 nucleotides align to TRBD2. The CDR3 has 19 amino acids. The ends lost 6 bases at V and 7 bases at J; junction bases unmatched: 23. Germline CDR1 is SNHLY and CDR2 is FYNNEI. The CDR3 reads CASSGGFTSGRLRGNEQFF. The CDR3 DNA reads TGTGCCAGCAGCGGAGGCTTTACTAGCGGCCGACTAAGGGGAAATGAGCAGTTCTTC.

This clonotype has more than one count but fewer than ten. The J gene is TRBJ2-7, the V gene TRBV3-1, with D unclear. The germline V gene has CDR1 LGHDT and CDR2 YNNKEL (reference sequence). V was shortened by 3 bases and J by 4 bases, with 16 bases between the two germline ends. The CDR3 runs to 15 residues. As DNA, the CDR3 is TGTGCCAGCAGCCATGTTGACACGCCTGCTTACGAGCAGTACTTC. Its translation: CASSHVDTPAYEQYF.

This chain links TRBV7-8 with TRBJ2-2; D gene unclear. The CDR3 has 15 amino acids. Germline V gene data show CDR1 as SGHVS and CDR2 as FQNEAQ. Trimming left V 5 bases short and J 6 bases short, with 16 bases between. The CDR3 nucleotides are TGTGCCAGCAGCCTCCTTGCGGTACGGGCCGGGGAGCTGTTTTTT. Its translation: CASSLLAVRAGELFF.

This clonotype has only a few counts. The J gene is TRBJ2-1, the V gene TRBV27, with D perhaps matching TRBD2 (6 bases). V dropped 8 bases and J dropped 2 bases, with 10 bases sitting between them. CDR1 and CDR2 from the germline V gene are MNHEY and SMNVEV (reference sequence). This CDR3 is 13 amino acids long. The CDR3 coding sequence is TGTGCCAGCTGGCGGAGGGCCTACAATGAGCAGTTCTTC. Protein product: CASWRRAYNEQFF.